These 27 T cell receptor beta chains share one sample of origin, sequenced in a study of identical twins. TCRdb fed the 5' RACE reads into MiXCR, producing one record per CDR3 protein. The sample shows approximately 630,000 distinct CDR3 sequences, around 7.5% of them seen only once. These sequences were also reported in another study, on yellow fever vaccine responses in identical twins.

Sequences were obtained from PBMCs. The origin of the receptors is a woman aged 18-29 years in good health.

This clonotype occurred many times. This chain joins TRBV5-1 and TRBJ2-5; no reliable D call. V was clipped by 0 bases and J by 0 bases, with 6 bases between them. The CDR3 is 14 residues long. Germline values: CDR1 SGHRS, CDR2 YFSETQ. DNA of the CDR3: TGCGCCAGCAGCTTGGTGCTATACCAAGAGACCCAGTACTTC. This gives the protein CASSLVLYQETQYF. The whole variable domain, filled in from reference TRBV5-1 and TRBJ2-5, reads KAGVTQTPRYLIKTRGQQVTLSCSPISGHRSVSWYQQTPGQGLQFLFEYFSETQRNKGNFPGRFSGRQFSNSRSEMNVSTLELGDSALYLCASSLVLYQETQYFGPGTRLLVL.

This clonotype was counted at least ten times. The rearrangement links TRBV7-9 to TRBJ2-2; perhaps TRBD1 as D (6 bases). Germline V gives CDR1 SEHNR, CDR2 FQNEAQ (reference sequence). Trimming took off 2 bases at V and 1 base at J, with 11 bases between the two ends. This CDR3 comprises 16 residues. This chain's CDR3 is CASSLKPGQNTGELFF. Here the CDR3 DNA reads TGTGCCAGCAGCTTAAAGCCGGGACAGAACACCGGGGAGCTGTTTTTT.

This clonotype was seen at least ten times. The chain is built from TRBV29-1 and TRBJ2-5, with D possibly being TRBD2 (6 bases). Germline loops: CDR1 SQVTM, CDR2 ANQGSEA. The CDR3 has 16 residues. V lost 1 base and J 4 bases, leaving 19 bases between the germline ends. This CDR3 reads CSVEGRDFRRSETQYF. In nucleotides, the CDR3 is TGCAGCGTTGAAGGTCGGGACTTCCGAAGGTCAGAGACCCAGTACTTC.

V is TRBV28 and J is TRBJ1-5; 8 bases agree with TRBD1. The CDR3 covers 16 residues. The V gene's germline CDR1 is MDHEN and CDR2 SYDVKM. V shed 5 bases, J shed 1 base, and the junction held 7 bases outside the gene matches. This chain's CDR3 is CASSARDRPSNQPQHF. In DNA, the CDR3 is TGTGCCAGCAGTGCCCGGGACAGGCCAAGCAATCAGCCCCAGCATTTT.

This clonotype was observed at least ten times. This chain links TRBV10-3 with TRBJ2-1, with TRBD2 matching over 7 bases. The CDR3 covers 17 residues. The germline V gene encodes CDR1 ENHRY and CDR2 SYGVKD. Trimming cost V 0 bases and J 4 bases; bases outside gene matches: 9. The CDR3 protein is CAISESGGSRRYNEQFF. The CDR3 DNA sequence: TGTGCCATCAGTGAGTCGGGCGGGAGCCGGAGGTACAATGAGCAGTTCTTC.

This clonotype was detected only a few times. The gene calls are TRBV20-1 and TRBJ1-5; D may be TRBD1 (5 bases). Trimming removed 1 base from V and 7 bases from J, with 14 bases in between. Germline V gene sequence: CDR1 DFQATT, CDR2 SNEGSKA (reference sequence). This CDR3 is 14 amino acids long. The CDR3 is CSARVSGAGQPQHF. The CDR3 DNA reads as TGCAGTGCTAGAGTCTCTGGGGCGGGCCAGCCCCAGCATTTT.

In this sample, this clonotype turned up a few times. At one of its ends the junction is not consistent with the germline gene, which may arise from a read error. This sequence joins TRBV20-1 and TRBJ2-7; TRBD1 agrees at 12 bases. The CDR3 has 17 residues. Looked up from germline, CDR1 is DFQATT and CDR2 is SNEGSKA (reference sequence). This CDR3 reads CCAPFPGTGGAGYEQYF. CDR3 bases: TGCTGTGCGCCCTTCCCCGGGACAGGGGGCGCTGGCTACGAGCAGTACTTC.

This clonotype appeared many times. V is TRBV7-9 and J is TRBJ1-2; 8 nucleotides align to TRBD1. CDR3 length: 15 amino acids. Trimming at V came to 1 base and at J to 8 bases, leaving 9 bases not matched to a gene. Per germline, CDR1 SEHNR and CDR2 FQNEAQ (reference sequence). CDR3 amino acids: CASSLGGSRGHGYTF. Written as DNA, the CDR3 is TGTGCCAGCAGCTTAGGAGGGAGCAGGGGGCACGGCTACACCTTC.

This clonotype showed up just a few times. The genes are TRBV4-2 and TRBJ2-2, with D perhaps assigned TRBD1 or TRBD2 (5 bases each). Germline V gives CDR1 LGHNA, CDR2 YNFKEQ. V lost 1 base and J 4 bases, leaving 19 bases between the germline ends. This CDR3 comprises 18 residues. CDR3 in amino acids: CASSQAGDHRPSTGELFF. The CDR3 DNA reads TGTGCCAGCAGCCAAGCTGGGGACCATCGGCCCTCCACCGGGGAGCTGTTTTTT.

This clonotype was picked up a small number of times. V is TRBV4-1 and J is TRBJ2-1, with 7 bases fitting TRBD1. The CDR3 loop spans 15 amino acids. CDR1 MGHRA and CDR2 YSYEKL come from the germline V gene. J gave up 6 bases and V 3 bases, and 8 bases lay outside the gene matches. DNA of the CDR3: TGCGCCAGCAGCCAGAGACAGGGAAGAACCAATGAGCAGTTCTTC. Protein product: CASSQRQGRTNEQFF.

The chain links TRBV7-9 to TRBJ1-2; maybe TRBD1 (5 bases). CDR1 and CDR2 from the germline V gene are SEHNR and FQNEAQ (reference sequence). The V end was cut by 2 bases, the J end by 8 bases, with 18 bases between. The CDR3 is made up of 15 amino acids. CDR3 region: CASSLYDRAGKGYTF. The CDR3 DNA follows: TGTGCCAGCAGCTTATACGACCGAGCAGGGAAAGGCTACACCTTC.

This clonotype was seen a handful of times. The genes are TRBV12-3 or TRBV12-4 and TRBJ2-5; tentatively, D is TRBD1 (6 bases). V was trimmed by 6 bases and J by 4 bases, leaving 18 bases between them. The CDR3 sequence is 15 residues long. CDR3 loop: CASSWGTPGGETQYF. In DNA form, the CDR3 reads TGTGCCAGCAGCTGGGGGACACCGGGCGGAGAGACCCAGTACTTC.

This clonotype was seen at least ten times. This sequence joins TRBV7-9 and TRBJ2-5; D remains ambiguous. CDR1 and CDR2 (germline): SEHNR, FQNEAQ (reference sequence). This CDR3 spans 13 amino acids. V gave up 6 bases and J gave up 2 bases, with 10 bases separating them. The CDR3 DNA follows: TGTGCCAGCAGGGAAGGCGGACAAGAGACCCAGTACTTC. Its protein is CASREGGQETQYF.

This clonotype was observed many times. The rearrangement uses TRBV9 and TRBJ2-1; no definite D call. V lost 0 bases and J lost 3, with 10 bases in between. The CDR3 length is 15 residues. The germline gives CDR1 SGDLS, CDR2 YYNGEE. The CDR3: CASSVEAANYNEQFF. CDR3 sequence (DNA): TGTGCCAGCAGCGTAGAGGCGGCGAACTACAATGAGCAGTTCTTC.

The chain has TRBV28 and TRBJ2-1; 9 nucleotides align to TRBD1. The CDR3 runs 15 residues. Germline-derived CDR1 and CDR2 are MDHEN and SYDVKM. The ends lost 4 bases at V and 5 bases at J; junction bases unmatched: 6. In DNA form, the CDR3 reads TGTGCCAGCAGTTGGAAGGGGACAGGGAACAATGAGCAGTTCTTC. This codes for CASSWKGTGNNEQFF.

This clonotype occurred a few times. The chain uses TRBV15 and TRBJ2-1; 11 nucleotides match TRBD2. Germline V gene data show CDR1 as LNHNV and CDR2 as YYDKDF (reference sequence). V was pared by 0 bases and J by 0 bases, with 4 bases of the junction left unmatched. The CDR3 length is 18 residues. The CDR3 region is CATSREGLAESSYNEQFF. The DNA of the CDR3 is TGTGCCACCAGCAGAGAGGGACTAGCGGAAAGCTCCTACAATGAGCAGTTCTTC.

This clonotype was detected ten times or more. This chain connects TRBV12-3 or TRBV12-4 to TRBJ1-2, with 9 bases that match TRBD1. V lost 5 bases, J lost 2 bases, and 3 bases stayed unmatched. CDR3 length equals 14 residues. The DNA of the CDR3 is TGTGCCAGCAGTATAGGGACAGGGAACTATGGCTACACCTTC. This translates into CASSIGTGNYGYTF.

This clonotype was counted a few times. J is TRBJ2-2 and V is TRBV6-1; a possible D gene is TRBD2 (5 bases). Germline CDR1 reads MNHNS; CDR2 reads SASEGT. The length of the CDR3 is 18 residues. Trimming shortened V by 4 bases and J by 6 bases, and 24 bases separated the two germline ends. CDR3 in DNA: TGTGCCAGCAGTGGTAGGGAATCTTCCGCCTGGCGGGCCGGGGAGCTGTTTTTT. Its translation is CASSGRESSAWRAGELFF.

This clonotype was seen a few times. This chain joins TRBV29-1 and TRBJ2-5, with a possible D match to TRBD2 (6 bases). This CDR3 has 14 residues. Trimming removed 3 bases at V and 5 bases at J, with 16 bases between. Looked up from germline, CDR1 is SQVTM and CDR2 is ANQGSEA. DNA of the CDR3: TGCAGCGTTGAGACGGGAGAAGGGATGGAGACCCAGTACTTC. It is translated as CSVETGEGMETQYF.

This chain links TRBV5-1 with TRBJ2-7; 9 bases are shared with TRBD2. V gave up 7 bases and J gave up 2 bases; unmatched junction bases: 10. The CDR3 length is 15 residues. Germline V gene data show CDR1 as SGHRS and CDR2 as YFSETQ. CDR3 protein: CASSTTSGSAYEQYF. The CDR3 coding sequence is TGCGCCAGCTCCACTACTAGCGGGTCGGCCTACGAGCAGTACTTC.

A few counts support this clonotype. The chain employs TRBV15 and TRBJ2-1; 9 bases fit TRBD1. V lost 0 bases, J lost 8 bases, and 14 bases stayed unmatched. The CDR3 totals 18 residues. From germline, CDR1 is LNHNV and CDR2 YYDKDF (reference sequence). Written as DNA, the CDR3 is TGTGCCACCAGCAGAGAGTCCGCCTGGACAGGGGTTGAGTATGAGCAGTTCTTC. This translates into CATSRESAWTGVEYEQFF.

CDR3 protein: CASSDGQGAAGELFF. The CDR3 bases are TGTGCCAGCAGCGACGGACAGGGGGCGGCCGGGGAGCTGTTTTTT. The chain is built from TRBV9 and TRBJ2-2; 11 bases agree with TRBD1. This CDR3 spans 15 amino acids. Germline CDR1 and CDR2: SGDLS and YYNGEE. Trimming removed 3 bases from V and 6 bases from J; junction bases left unmatched: 4.

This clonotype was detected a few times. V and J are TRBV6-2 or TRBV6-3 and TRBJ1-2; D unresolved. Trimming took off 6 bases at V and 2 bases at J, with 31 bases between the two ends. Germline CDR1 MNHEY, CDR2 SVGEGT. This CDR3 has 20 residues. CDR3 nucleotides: TGTGCCAGCAGAAAAAGTGGGGTCACACAGTCTACGATGAGAAACTATGGCTACACCTTC. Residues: CASRKSGVTQSTMRNYGYTF.

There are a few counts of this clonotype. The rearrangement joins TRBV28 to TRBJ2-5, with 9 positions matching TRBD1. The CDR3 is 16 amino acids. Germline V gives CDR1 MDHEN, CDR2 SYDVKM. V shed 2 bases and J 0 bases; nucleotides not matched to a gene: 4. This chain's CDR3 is CASSLGGTGHQETQYF. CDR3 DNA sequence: TGTGCCAGCAGTTTAGGCGGGACAGGGCACCAAGAGACCCAGTACTTC.

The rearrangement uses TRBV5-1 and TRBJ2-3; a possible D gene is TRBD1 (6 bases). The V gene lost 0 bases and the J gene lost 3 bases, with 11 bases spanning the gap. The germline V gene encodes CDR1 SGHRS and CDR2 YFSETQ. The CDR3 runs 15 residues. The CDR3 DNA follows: TGCGCCAGCAGCTTGGACCTGGGGGCGACAGATACGCAGTATTTT. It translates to CASSLDLGATDTQYF.

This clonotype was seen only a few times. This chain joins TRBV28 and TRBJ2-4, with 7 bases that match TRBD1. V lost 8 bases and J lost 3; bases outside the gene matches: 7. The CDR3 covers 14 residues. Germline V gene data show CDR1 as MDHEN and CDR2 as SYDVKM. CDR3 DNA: TGTGCCAGCCAAGGGGGCGCCGGCAAAAACATTCAGTACTTC. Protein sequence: CASQGGAGKNIQYF.

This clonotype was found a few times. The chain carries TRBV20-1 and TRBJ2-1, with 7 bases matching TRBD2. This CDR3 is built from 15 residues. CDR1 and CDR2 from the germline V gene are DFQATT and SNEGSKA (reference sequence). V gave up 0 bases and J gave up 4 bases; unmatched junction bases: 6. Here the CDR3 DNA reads TGCAGTGCTAGAGAGAGCCTAGCGGATTACAATGAGCAGTTCTTC. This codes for CSARESLADYNEQFF.